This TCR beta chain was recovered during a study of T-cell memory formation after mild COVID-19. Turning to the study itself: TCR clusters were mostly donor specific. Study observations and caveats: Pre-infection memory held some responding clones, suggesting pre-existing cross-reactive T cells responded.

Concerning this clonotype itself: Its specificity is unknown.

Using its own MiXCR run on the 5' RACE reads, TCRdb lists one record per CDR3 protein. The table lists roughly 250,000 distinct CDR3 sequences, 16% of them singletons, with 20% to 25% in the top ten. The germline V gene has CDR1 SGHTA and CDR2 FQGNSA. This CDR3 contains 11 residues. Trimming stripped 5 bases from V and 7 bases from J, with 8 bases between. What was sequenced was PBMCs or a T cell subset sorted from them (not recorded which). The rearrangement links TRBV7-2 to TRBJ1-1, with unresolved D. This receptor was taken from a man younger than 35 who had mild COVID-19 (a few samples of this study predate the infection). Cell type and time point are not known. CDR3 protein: CASSLRGEAFF. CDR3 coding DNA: TGTGCCAGCAGCCTCCGGGGTGAAGCTTTCTTT.